These 21 T cell receptor beta chains share one sample of origin, sequenced in a study of blood T cell repertoires in COVID-19. Sequencing was performed with immunoSEQ multiplex PCR; in TCRdb, only in-frame clones are kept and a portion is missing. The sample carries around 220,000 clones, 75% to 90% recorded once. Sequences were obtained from peripheral blood. All receptors come from a human donor in a cohort sampled during active COVID-19.

The chain has TRBV25-1 and TRBJ1-2; 8 nucleotides match TRBD1. CDR3 length equals 12 residues. V shed 4 bases, J shed 7 bases, and the junction held 2 bases outside the gene matches. Germline loops: CDR1 MGHDK, CDR2 SYGVNS. The CDR3 nucleotides read TGTGCCAGCAGTGTCAGGGGGCTTGGCTACACCTTC. Amino acid sequence: CASSVRGLGYTF.

The chain combines TRBV6-8 with TRBJ2-7; 7 bases are shared with TRBD2. The CDR3 has 14 residues. Germline V gene sequence: CDR1 MNHGY, CDR2 SAAAGT. The V gene end was trimmed by 11 bases and the J gene end by 0 bases; junction bases not matched to a gene: 10. The DNA of the CDR3 is TGTGCCGCGAGGGCGCGGGGGAGCTCCTACGAGCAGTACTTC. This codes for CAARARGSSYEQYF.

The rearrangement links TRBV9 to TRBJ1-1; D gene ambiguous. Germline V CDR1 and CDR2: SGDLS, YYNGEE. Trimming took off 4 bases at V and 1 base at J, with 8 bases between the two ends. CDR3 size: 13 residues. CDR3 sequence reads: CASSSSGNTEAFF. DNA of the CDR3: TGTGCCAGCAGCTCCTCAGGGAACACTGAAGCTTTCTTT.

The chain joins TRBV7-2 to TRBJ2-3, with 13 bases that match TRBD2. The ends lost 3 bases at V and 4 bases at J; junction bases unmatched: 13. This CDR3 has 19 amino acids. Germline loops: CDR1 SGHTA, CDR2 FQGNSA. CDR3 nucleotide sequence: TGTGCCAGCAGCTTGAGTGGCCCAGGACTAGCGGGAGACGCAGATACGCAGTATTTT. It encodes CASSLSGPGLAGDADTQYF.

The chain combines TRBV5-1 with TRBJ2-7, with TRBD2 matching 11 bases. V dropped 5 bases and J dropped 2; count of bases not matched to a gene: 6. CDR1 and CDR2 (germline): SGHRS, YFSETQ. This CDR3 spans 15 amino acids. This chain's CDR3 is CASRAGTSGTYEQYF. The DNA for the CDR3 is TGCGCCAGCAGGGCCGGGACTAGCGGTACCTACGAGCAGTACTTC.

This sequence joins TRBV5-1 and TRBJ1-5; D might be TRBD1 (6 bases). Trimming took 2 bases from V and 7 from J, leaving 10 bases between them. CDR3 length: 13 amino acids. From germline, CDR1 is SGHRS and CDR2 YFSETQ. CDR3 loop: CASSFGGGQPQHF. CDR3 nucleotide sequence: TGCGCCAGCAGCTTTGGGGGCGGGCAGCCCCAGCATTTT.

In this sample, this clone turned up a few times. This chain links TRBV7-9 with TRBJ1-2, with 7 bases lining up with TRBD1. The V gene end was trimmed by 5 bases and the J gene end by 4 bases; junction bases not matched to a gene: 7. This CDR3 spans 14 amino acids. Germline V gene data show CDR1 as SEHNR and CDR2 as FQNEAQ (reference sequence). CDR3 sequence: CASSVRQGPYGYTF. DNA for the CDR3: TGTGCCAGCAGCGTAAGACAGGGACCCTATGGCTACACCTTC.

The chain recombines TRBV29-1 with TRBJ2-3; tentatively, D is TRBD2 (6 bases). The CDR3 sequence is 15 residues long. Trimming removed 7 bases from V and 1 base from J, with 18 bases in between. Germline CDR1 and CDR2: SQVTM and ANQGSEA. CDR3 in amino acids: CSATLRRGRTDTQYF. CDR3 coding DNA: TGCAGCGCCACCCTCCGGCGGGGTCGCACAGATACGCAGTATTTT.

This sequence joins TRBV6-2 or TRBV6-3 and TRBJ2-7, with D possibly matching TRBD2 (5 bases). Per the germline V gene, CDR1 is MNHEY and CDR2 is SVGEGT. The CDR3 loop spans 11 amino acids. The V end lost 5 bases, the J end lost 11 bases, and 13 bases lay between the germline ends. The DNA for the CDR3 is TGTGCCAGCAGTGACCTGAGGCGGGAGTACTTC. Its translation: CASSDLRREYF.

The V and J genes are TRBV28 and TRBJ2-5; 9 bases fit TRBD1. V was clipped by 5 bases and J by 4 bases; unmatched bases: 5. The CDR3 consists of 14 residues. Per germline, CDR1 MDHEN and CDR2 SYDVKM. CDR3 sequence: CASSQGTGRETQYF. The CDR3 DNA sequence: TGTGCCAGCAGTCAGGGGACAGGGCGAGAGACCCAGTACTTC.

J is TRBJ2-3 and V is TRBV28; D might be TRBD1 (6 bases). Germline assignment: CDR1 MDHEN and CDR2 SYDVKM. The CDR3 is 15 amino acids. V gave up 7 bases and J gave up 1 base, with 15 bases separating them. CDR3 nucleotide sequence: TGTGCCAGCATCCTCACAGGGCCTGGCACAGATACGCAGTATTTT. It encodes CASILTGPGTDTQYF.

This rearrangement joins TRBV4-2 to TRBJ2-7; D not resolved. The V gene's germline CDR1 is LGHNA and CDR2 YNFKEQ. The CDR3 is made up of 12 amino acids. V lost 0 bases and J 4 bases, leaving 4 bases between the germline ends. CDR3 loop: CASSQDRYEQYF. CDR3 DNA: TGTGCCAGCAGCCAAGACAGATACGAGCAGTACTTC.

This clone has just a few counts. Other nucleotide sequences from this sample produce the same CDR3. The rearrangement joins TRBV19 to TRBJ1-5, with 7 positions matching TRBD1. The trim removed 5 bases at V and 4 bases at J, leaving 5 bases unmatched. This CDR3 comprises 14 residues. Germline V lookup: CDR1 LNHDA, CDR2 SQIVND (reference sequence). CDR3 bases: TGTGCCAGTAGTCTTCGGGACAGTAATCAGCCCCAGCATTTT. It encodes CASSLRDSNQPQHF.

V usage is TRBV5-1 and J usage is TRBJ1-4; TRBD1 agrees at 7 bases. CDR1 and CDR2 from the germline V gene are SGHRS and YFSETQ. This CDR3 is 16 amino acids long. Trimming removed 0 bases from V and 1 base from J; junction bases left unmatched: 3. This CDR3 is CASSLGQGVTNEKLFF. In nucleotides, the CDR3 is TGCGCCAGCAGCTTGGGACAGGGTGTAACTAATGAAAAACTGTTTTTT.

The rearrangement joins TRBV18 to TRBJ1-2; D is possibly TRBD1 (5 bases). Trimming left V 6 bases short and J 4 bases short, with 27 bases between. The germline gives CDR1 KGHSH, CDR2 LQKENI. The CDR3 covers 18 residues. Here the CDR3 DNA reads TGTGCCAGCTCGCCCCAAAAGGCAGGGTCCCTCGCAGCCTATGGCTACACCTTC. This codes for CASSPQKAGSLAAYGYTF.

This chain uses TRBV5-4 with TRBJ2-5; a weak D match, TRBD1 (6 bases). In germline, CDR1 is SGHNT, CDR2 YYREEE (reference sequence). The CDR3 has 12 residues. The V end lost 4 bases, the J end lost 10 bases, and 14 bases lay between the germline ends. The DNA for the CDR3 is TGTGCCAGCAGCGCGGAACAGGGAATCCAGTACTTC. Amino acids: CASSAEQGIQYF.

The chain carries TRBV7-3 and TRBJ2-2; the match to TRBD2 covers 12 bases. Germline values: CDR1 SGHTA, CDR2 FQGTGA. The length of the CDR3 is 19 residues. The V gene end was trimmed by 0 bases and the J gene end by 3 bases; junction bases not matched to a gene: 8. CDR3 sequence (DNA): TGTGCCAGCAGCTTAACCCGACTAGCGGGAGAGTGGTACACCGGGGAGCTGTTTTTT. It translates to CASSLTRLAGEWYTGELFF.

The CDR3: CASSQGQGGSYEQYF. The CDR3 DNA follows: TGTGCCAGCAGCCAGGGACAGGGGGGGTCCTACGAGCAGTACTTC. The chain combines TRBV7-6 with TRBJ2-7, with TRBD1 matching over 11 bases. CDR3 length: 15 amino acids. Germline-derived CDR1 and CDR2 are SGHVS and FNYEAQ. The ends lost 5 bases at V and 1 base at J; junction bases unmatched: 4.

The J gene is TRBJ2-7, the V gene TRBV13, with 8 bases aligning to TRBD2. CDR3 length: 14 residues. The J segment lost 7 bases and the V segment lost 0 bases, leaving 5 bases of the junction unmatched. Germline assignment: CDR1 PRHDT and CDR2 FYEKMQ (reference sequence). The CDR3 spells CASSLGDSGKEQYF. The CDR3 DNA reads as TGTGCCAGCAGCTTAGGGGATAGCGGGAAAGAGCAGTACTTC.

This chain links TRBV15 with TRBJ2-7; D is possibly TRBD1 (6 bases). This CDR3 is 15 amino acids long. Deletions cut 1 base from V and 2 bases from J, with 12 bases between. Germline V gives CDR1 LNHNV, CDR2 YYDKDF (reference sequence). CDR3 loop: CATSRVAGVTYEQYF. CDR3 sequence (DNA): TGTGCCACCAGCAGAGTGGCAGGGGTCACCTACGAGCAGTACTTC.

V usage is TRBV19 and J usage is TRBJ2-1, with 14 nucleotides matching TRBD2. V shed 3 bases and J 5 bases; nucleotides not matched to a gene: 3. This CDR3 spans 16 amino acids. Germline V gives CDR1 LNHDA, CDR2 SQIVND (reference sequence). The CDR3 DNA reads TGTGCCAGTAGTATGGGACTAGCGGGAGCAAACAATGAGCAGTTCTTC. Its protein product is CASSMGLAGANNEQFF. The variable domain in full, completed from reference TRBV19 and TRBJ2-1, reads DGGITQSPKYLFRKEGQNVTLSCEQNLNHDAMYWYRQDPGQGLRLIYYSQIVNDFQKGDIAEGYSVSREKKESFPLTVTSAQKNPTAFYLCASSMGLAGANNEQFFGPGTRLTVL.